This is a list of T cell receptor beta chains from one sample in a study of T cell responses to AZD1222 COVID-19 vaccine. Sequencing was performed with immunoSEQ multiplex PCR; in TCRdb, only in-frame clones are kept and a portion is missing. The sample consists of about 68,000 clones, about nine tenths of them appearing once. The sample in question was peripheral blood, obtained on day 0 of AZD1222 vaccination. The receptors shown here come from an adult in good health. Each CDR3 is given with its conserved first and last residue. The D gene is left open where the match is weak. For some rows the clone size is stated as once, few or many, or as a class when expanded; others skip it.

v_call	d_call	clone_size	j_call	cdr3_nt	cdr3_aa
TRBV29-1	.	.	TRBJ1-1	TGCAGCGGGTGGGGGCATTCGGGTCCCACTGAAGCTTTCTTT	CSGWGHSGPTEAFF
TRBV3-1/TRBV3-2	.	.	TRBJ2-3	TGTGCCAGCAGCCAAGGGACTACCCCTGCAGATACGCAGTATTTT	CASSQGTTPADTQYF
TRBV28	.	.	TRBJ1-2	TGTGCCAGCAGTTCACCCGGGAGAACTAACTATGGCTACACCTTC	CASSSPGRTNYGYTF
TRBV2	.	.	TRBJ1-3	TGTGCCAGCAGTGAAAATTGGGTTGGAAACACCATATATTTT	CASSENWVGNTIYF
TRBV5-4	TRBD1	once	TRBJ1-3	TGTGCCAGCAGCTCCCGCGGGACAGGTGGGAACACCATATATTTT	CASSSRGTGGNTIYF
TRBV7-8	TRBD2	.	TRBJ2-1	TGTGCCAGCAGCTTAGGCAAGGCTGTGGGGACTAGAATGTTCGCTGGGCAGTTCTTC	CASSLGKAVGTRMFAGQFF
TRBV4-3	TRBD2	.	TRBJ2-2	TGCGCCAGCAGCCACCACACCTTGGGGTCTAGCGGGATGGGCGGGGAGCTGTTTTTT	CASSHHTLGSSGMGGELFF
TRBV1	.	once	TRBJ2-7	TGCACCAGCAGCCATTCTCGCTACGAGCAGTACTTC	CTSSHSRYEQYF
TRBV27	.	.	TRBJ1-3	TGTGCCAGCAGTCCTGACACCGTGCCTGGAAACACCATATATTTT	CASSPDTVPGNTIYF
TRBV7-2	.	.	TRBJ1-2	TGTGCCAGCAGCCTTACCCGGACAGATGGCTACACCTTC	CASSLTRTDGYTF
TRBV27	TRBD1	.	TRBJ2-7	TGTGCCAGCAGGCTAAGGGGGGATGACAGGGGAATGTACGAGCAGTACTTC	CASRLRGDDRGMYEQYF